This T cell receptor (beta chain) was sequenced during a study of identical twins listed by TCRdb under 2016. At the level of the whole study: To test whether fetal clonotypes persist, this study deep-sequenced TCR alpha and beta repertoires from monozygotic twins, from unrelated adults of various ages, and from cord blood. To rule out contamination, replicate twin experiments were performed at different times with different library preparation protocols. What the authors observed across the whole study: Compared with coincidental sharing between unrelated individuals, out-of-frame TCR alpha sequences shared between twins showed an excess of sequences with low generation probability. The excess sharing between twins in beta out-of-frame sequences was weaker because fewer shared sequences reduced the signal-to-noise ratio. Recombination models systematically underestimated out-of-frame TCR alpha sharing in monozygotic twins but agreed with sharing between unrelated individuals. Invariant T cells such as MAIT and iNKT could partly confound zero-insertion analyses, though diverse VJ usage argued against this for most clonotypes. Because the same donors could not be followed over many years, the conclusions relied on cross-sectional statistical analysis. Fewer insertions were carried by abundant cord blood beta clonotypes, a similar but weaker trend appeared in young adult naive repertoires, and no such trend appeared in memory repertoires.

Library preparation was by 5' RACE. The run used an Illumina HiSeq 2000. A universal primer binding site was added through template switching, and the final cDNA carried a unique molecular identifier so that TCR cDNA molecules could be counted accurately. Specific primers in the conserved constant-segment region were used to synthesize first-strand cDNA for the TCR alpha and beta chains. To control for contamination, every cDNA library was double barcoded, receiving both a SMART-Mk sample barcode and Illumina barcodes. Two successive PCR steps introduced TruSeq adapter sequences along with Illumina sample barcodes. TCR alpha and beta cDNA libraries were sequenced on the Illumina HiSeq platform with custom primers. The study's processing was this. MiGEC was used to process raw reads and extract unique molecular identifiers, and MiXCR was used to find CDR3 positions. For each individual, recombination models were inferred using an EM algorithm with the repgenHMM and IGoR tools. Shared clonotypes were analyzed with the tcR package in R, and sharing was normalized by the product of cloneset sizes. Out-of-frame nonproductive sequences were analyzed to study raw recombination free of thymic and clonal selection effects. In TCRdb, the public reads were trimmed at Q25 with fastp and aligned with MiXCR, with productive beta chains retained. Merged by CDR3 protein, the rows form single entries marked with the most common genes and DNA. Here the V and J calls rest on TCRdb's processing, not on the authors' analysis. The sample table records hundreds of thousands of distinct CDR3 sequences; 8.5% to 9.5% of these occur just once. The ten largest clones capture 0.85% to 1% of the sample.

The CDR3 covers 15 residues, taking in both the cysteine and the phenylalanine. Of the read, only the CDR3 DNA is kept; its 45 bases are in frame from base 1. Between the V and J ends, shortened by 1 base and 3 bases respectively, the junction contains 7 bases. In the germline V gene (reference sequence), CDR1 corresponds to LGHDT and CDR2 to YNNKEL. Remarks on this clonotype: Its antigen specificity is not known. Within one base of it there is no much larger clone, and no base qualities were kept.

Every donor in the study was a healthy Caucasian. The twin cohort consisted of three pairs of female monozygotic twins, all aged about 18 to 29 years. RNA for TCR libraries was isolated from peripheral blood mononuclear cells. These data were likewise used in another study, on yellow fever vaccine responses in identical twins. The second investigation adds: The T cell response to vaccination in identical twins was reported by the authors to appear partly convergent and partly personalized. In the study, vaccine-responding T cell clones were precisely tracked in identical twins.

The TCR sequence derives from a woman under 30 in good health. This chain joins TRBV3-1 to TRBJ2-6; the D gene lacks a confident call. Sequences were obtained from PBMCs. The DNA is as follows: TGTGCCAGCAGCCAAGCACGGATTGGGGCCAACGTCCTGACTTTC. This translates into CASSQARIGANVLTF.